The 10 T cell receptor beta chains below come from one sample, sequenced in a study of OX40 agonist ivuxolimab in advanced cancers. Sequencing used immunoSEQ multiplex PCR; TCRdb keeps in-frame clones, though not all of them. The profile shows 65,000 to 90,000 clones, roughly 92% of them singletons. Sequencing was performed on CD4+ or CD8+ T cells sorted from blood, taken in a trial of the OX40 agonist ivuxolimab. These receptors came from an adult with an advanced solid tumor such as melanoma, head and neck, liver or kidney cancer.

In nucleotides, the CDR3 is TGTGCCAGCACCCTATCCCAAGTCTGGCAAGAGACCCAGTACTTC. This codes for CASTLSQVWQETQYF. This chain uses TRBV11-2 with TRBJ2-5; no clear D. V gave up 7 bases and J gave up 2 bases, with 17 bases separating them. The germline V gene encodes CDR1 SGHAT and CDR2 FQNNGV. The CDR3 has 15 residues.

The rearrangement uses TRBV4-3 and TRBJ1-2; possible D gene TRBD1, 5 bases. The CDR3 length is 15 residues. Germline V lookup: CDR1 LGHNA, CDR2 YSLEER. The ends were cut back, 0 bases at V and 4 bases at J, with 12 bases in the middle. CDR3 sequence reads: CASSQERGEVYGYTF. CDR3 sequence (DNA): TGCGCCAGCAGCCAAGAGAGAGGGGAGGTCTATGGCTACACCTTC.

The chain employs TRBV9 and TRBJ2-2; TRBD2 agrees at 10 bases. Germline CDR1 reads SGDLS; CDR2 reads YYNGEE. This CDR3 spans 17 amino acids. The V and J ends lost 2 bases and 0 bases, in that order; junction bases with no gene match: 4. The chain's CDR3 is CASSVYTSGTNTGELFF. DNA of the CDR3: TGTGCCAGCAGCGTCTACACTAGCGGGACGAACACCGGGGAGCTGTTTTTT.

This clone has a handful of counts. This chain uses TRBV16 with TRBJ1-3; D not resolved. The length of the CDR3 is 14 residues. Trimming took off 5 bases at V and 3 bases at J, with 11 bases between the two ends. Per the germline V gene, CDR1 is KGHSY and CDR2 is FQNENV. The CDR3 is CASSASEVGNTIYF. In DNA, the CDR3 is TGTGCCAGCAGCGCCTCAGAGGTTGGAAACACCATATATTTT.

CDR3 nucleotide sequence: TGTGCCAGCAGCTTATATGACAGGGAGGTAGATGGCTACACCTTC. It is translated as CASSLYDREVDGYTF. The chain recombines TRBV7-9 with TRBJ1-2; 7 bases line up with TRBD1. The CDR3 loop spans 15 amino acids. The V and J ends lost 2 bases and 6 bases, in that order; junction bases with no gene match: 9. Germline V gene data show CDR1 as SEHNR and CDR2 as FQNEAQ (reference sequence).

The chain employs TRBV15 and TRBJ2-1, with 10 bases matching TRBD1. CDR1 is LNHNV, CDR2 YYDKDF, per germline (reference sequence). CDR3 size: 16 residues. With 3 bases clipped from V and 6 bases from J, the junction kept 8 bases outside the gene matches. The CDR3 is CATSSDRGRVGNEQFF. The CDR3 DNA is TGTGCCACCAGCAGTGACAGGGGGCGGGTGGGCAATGAGCAGTTCTTC.

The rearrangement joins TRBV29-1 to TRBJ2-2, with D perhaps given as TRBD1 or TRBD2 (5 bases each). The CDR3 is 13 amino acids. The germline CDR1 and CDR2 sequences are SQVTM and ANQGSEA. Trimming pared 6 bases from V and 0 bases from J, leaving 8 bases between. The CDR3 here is CSVGDPNTGELFF. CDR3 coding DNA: TGCAGCGTCGGGGACCCGAACACCGGGGAGCTGTTTTTT.

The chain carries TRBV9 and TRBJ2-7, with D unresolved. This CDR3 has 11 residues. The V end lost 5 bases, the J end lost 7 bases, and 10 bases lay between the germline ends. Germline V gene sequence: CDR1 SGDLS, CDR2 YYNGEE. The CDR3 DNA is TGTGCCAGCAGTACCCCTGGGGAGCAGTACTTC. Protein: CASSTPGEQYF.

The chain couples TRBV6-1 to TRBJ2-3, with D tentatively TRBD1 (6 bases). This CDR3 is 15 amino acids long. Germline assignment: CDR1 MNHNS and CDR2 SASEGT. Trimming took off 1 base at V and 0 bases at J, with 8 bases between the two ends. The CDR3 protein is CASSEVGQSTDTQYF. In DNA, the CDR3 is TGTGCCAGCAGTGAAGTCGGACAGAGCACAGATACGCAGTATTTT.

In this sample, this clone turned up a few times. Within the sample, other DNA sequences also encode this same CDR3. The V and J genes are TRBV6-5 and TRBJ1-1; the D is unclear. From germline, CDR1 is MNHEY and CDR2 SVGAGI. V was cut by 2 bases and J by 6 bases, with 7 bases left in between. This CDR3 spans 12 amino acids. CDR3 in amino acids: CASSYGGAEAFF. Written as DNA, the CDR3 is TGTGCCAGCAGTTACGGAGGTGCTGAAGCTTTCTTT.